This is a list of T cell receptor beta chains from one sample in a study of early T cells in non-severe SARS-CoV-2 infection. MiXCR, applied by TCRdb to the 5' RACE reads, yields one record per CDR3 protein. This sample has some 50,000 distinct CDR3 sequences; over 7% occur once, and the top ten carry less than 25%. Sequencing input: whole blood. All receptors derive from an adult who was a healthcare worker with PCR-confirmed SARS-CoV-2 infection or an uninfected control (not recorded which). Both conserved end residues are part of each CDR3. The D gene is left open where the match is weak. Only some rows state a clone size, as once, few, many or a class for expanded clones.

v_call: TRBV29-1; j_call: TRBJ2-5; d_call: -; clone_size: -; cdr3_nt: TGCAGCGCACAGCAAGAGACCCAGTACTTC; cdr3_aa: CSAQQETQYF
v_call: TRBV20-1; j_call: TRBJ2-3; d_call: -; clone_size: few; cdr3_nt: TGCAGTGCCATCAGCGGGCGGGCCACAGATACGCAGTATTTT; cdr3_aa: CSAISGRATDTQYF
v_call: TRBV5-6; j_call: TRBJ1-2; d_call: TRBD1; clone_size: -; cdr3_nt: TGTGCCAGCAGTACCGGGACAGGGGAAGCCTCGGAGGGCTACACCTTC; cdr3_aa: CASSTGTGEASEGYTF
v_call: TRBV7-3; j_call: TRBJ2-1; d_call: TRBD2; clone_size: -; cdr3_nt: TGTGCCAGCAGCTCCCGGGGACTAACTCTAGGGGAGCAGTTCTTC; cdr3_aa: CASSSRGLTLGEQFF
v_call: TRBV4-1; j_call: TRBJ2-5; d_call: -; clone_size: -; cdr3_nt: TGCGCCAGCAGCCAAGAAGGGGACGGGGCAGAGACCCAGTACTTC; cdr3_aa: CASSQEGDGAETQYF
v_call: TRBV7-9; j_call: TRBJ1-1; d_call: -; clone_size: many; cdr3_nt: TGTGCCAGCAGCTTAGAATGGGGTGAAGTTTTCTTT; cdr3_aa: CASSLEWGEVFF
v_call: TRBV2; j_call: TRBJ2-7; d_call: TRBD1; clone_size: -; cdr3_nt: TGTGCCAGCACCGAGACAGGGGCCTCCGAGCAGTACTTC; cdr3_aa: CASTETGASEQYF
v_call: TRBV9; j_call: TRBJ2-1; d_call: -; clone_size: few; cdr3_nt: TGTGCCAGCAGCGTAGCAGGCTCCTACAATGAGCAGTTCTTC; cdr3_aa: CASSVAGSYNEQFF
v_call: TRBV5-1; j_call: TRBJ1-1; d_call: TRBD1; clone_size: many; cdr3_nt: TGCGCCAGCAGCTTGGGTGGACAGGATGTGAAAGCTTTCTTT; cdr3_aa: CASSLGGQDVKAFF
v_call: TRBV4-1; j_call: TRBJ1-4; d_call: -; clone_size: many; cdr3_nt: TGCGCCAGCAGCCAAGTCCTTATTCTAGGGTCTGGTGAACTGTTTTTT; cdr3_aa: CASSQVLILGSGELFF
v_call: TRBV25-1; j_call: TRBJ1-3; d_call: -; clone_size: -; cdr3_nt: TGTGCCAGCAGTAGTGGGTTTGGAAACACCATATATTTT; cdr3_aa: CASSSGFGNTIYF
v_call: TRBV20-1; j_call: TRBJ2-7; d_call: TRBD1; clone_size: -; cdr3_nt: TGCAGTGCTTCGCAGGGGGCGAGGTACGAGCAGTACTTC; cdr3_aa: CSASQGARYEQYF
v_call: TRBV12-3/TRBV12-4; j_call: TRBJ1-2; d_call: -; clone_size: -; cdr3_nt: TGTGCCAGCAATAATTTTCCTGGGGAAGGGGGCTACACCTTC; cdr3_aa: CASNNFPGEGGYTF
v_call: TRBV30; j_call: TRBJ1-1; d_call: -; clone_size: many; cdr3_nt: TGTGCCTGGAGTCTCGGGCAGGGGTCTGAAGCTTTCTTT; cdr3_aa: CAWSLGQGSEAFF
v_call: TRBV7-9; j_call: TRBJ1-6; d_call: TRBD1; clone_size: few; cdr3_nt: TGTGCCAGCTCCAAGGGTGGACAGGGGAATTCACCCCTCCACTTT; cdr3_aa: CASSKGGQGNSPLHF
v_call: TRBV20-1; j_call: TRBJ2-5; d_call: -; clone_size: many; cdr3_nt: TGCAGTGCTAGAGTAGGGGGTGGTGAGACCCAGTACTTC; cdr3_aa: CSARVGGGETQYF
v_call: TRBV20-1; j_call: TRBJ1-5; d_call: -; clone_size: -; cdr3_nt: TGCAGTGCTAGAGCGACAGCCTCCCTTCAGCCCCAGCATTTT; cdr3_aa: CSARATASLQPQHF
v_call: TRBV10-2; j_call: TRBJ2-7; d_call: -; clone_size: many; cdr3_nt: TGCGCCAGCAGCAACGAAGAGCAGTACTTC; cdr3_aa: CASSNEEQYF
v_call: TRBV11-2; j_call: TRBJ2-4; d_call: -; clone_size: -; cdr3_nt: TGTGCCAGCAGCTTAGATCGGGAGAACATTCAGTACTTC; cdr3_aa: CASSLDRENIQYF
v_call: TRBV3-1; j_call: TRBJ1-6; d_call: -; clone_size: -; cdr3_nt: TGTGCCAGCAGCCAAGATCAGGGCCCCAGATCACCCCTCCACTTT; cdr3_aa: CASSQDQGPRSPLHF
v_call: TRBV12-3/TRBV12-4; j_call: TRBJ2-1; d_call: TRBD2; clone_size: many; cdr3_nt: TGTGCCAGCACGGCACAGCGGGGCTACAATGAGCAGTTCTTC; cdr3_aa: CASTAQRGYNEQFF
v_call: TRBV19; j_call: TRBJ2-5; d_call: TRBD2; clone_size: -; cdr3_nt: TGTGCCAGTAGTACGGTAGCGGGGGGAGGCGAGACCCAGTACTTC; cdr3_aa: CASSTVAGGGETQYF
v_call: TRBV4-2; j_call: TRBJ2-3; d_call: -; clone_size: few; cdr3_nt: TGTGCCAGCAGCCAAGATCTTTTTTTAAGCACAGATACGCAGTATTTT; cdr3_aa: CASSQDLFLSTDTQYF
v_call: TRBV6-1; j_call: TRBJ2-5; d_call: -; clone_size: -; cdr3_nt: TGTGCCAGCAGTGAGAATCCCCAAGAGACCCAGTACTTC; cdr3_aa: CASSENPQETQYF
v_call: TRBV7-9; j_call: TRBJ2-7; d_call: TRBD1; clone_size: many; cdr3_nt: TGTGCCAGCAGTTCTAGTACAGGGGCATACTACGAGCAGTACTTC; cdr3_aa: CASSSSTGAYYEQYF
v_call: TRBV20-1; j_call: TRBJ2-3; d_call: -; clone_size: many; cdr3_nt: TGCAGTGCGCTTACCCCGGGCACAGATACGCAGTATTTT; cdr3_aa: CSALTPGTDTQYF
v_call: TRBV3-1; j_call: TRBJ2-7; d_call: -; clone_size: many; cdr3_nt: TGTGCCAGCAGCCAAGGGACAGCCCTGGACGAGCAGTACTTC; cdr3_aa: CASSQGTALDEQYF
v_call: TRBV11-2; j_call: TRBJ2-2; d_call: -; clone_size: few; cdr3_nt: TGTGCCAGCAGCTTGAGTTTTAGGGCACCCGGGGAGCTGTTTTTT; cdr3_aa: CASSLSFRAPGELFF
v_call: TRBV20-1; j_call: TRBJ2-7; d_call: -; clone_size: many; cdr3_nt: TGCAGTGCTACCCCCGGGGTGGGCGAGCAGTACTTC; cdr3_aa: CSATPGVGEQYF
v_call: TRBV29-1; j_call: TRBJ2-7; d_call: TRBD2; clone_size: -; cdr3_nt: TGCAGCGTAAGCGGGGGGGCGGACGAGCAGTACTTC; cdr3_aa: CSVSGGADEQYF
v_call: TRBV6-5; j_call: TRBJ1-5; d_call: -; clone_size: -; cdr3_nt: TGTGCCAGCAGTTACTATCAAAATCAGCCCCAGCATTTT; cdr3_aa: CASSYYQNQPQHF
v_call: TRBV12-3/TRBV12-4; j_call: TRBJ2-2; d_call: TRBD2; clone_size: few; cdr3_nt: TGTGCCAGCAGCACCCGGACTAGCGGGGTCGGGGAGCTGTTTTTT; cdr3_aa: CASSTRTSGVGELFF
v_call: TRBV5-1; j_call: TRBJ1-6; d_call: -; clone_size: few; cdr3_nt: TGCGCCAGCAGCCTTGCCGTCGGACAGCCCAATTCACCCCTCCACTTT; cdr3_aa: CASSLAVGQPNSPLHF
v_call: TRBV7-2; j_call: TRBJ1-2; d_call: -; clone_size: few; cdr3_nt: TGTGCCAGCAGCTCGTCACAGGGACCTTATGGCTACACCTTC; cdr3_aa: CASSSSQGPYGYTF
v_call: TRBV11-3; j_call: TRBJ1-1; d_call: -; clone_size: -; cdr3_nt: TGTGCCAGCAGCTTTTCAGTGAACACTGAAGCTTTCTTT; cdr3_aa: CASSFSVNTEAFF
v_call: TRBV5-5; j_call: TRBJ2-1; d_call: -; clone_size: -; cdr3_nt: TGTGCCAGCAGCCGAACAGGGTCCTACAATGAGCAGTTCTTC; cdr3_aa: CASSRTGSYNEQFF
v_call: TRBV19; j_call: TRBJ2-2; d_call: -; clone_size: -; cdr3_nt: TGTGCCAGTAGTATCGGTTTGGGGGAGCTGTTTTTT; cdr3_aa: CASSIGLGELFF
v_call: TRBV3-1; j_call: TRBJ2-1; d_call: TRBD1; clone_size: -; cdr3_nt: TGTGCCAGCAGCCGGGGACAGATTAATGAGCAGTTCTTC; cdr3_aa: CASSRGQINEQFF
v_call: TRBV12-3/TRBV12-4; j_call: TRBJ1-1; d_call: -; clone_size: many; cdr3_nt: TGTGCCAGCAGTTTTCTCCTAGATCGAACAGTGAACTTT; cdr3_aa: CASSFLLDRTVNF
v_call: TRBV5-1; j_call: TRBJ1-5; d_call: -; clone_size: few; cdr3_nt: TGCGCCAGCAGCCGACCGCAGGGCTGGGGTCAGCCCCAGCATTTT; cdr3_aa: CASSRPQGWGQPQHF
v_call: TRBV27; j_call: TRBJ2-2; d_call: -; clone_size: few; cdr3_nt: TGTGCCAGCAGTTCCTGGGTAGCGAACACCGGGGAGCTGTTTTTT; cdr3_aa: CASSSWVANTGELFF
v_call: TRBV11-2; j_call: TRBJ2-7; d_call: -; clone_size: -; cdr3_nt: TGTGCCAGCAGCAGAAACCGGGGGGCGTTCCTTGAGCAGTACTTC; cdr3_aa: CASSRNRGAFLEQYF
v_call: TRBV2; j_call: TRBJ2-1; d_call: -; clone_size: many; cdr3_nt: TGTGCCAGCCCGGGATCCTACAATGAGCAGTTCTTC; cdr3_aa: CASPGSYNEQFF
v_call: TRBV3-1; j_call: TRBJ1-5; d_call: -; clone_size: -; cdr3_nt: TGTGCCAGCAGCCAAGATGGCGGGGCTAGCAATCAGCCCCAGCATTTT; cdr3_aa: CASSQDGGASNQPQHF
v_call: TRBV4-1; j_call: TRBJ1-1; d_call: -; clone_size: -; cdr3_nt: TGCGCCAGCAGCCAAGATAAGGGGCTGAACACTGAAGCTTTCTTT; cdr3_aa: CASSQDKGLNTEAFF
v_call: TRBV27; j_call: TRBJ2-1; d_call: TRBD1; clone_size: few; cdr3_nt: TGTGCCAGCACCCCCCTCCGGGACAGGGGGTTGAATGAGCAGTTCTTC; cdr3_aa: CASTPLRDRGLNEQFF
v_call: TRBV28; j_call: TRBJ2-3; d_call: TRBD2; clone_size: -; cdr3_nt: TGTGCCAGCACCGTAGCGGGGGCCGCCACAGATACGCAGTATTTT; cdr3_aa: CASTVAGAATDTQYF
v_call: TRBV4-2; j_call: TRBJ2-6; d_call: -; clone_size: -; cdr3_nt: TGTGCCAGCAGCCAAGCTACAGGAGCTGGGGCCAACGTCCTGACTTTC; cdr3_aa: CASSQATGAGANVLTF
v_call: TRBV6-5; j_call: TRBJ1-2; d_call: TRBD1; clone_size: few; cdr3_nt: TGTGCCAGCAGCTCCGGGACAGGGGATCTTGGCTACACCTTC; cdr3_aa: CASSSGTGDLGYTF
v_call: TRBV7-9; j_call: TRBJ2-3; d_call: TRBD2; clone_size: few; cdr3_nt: TGTGCCAGCAGCCCCACGGGGGGGGCCATCACAGATACGCAGTATTTT; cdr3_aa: CASSPTGGAITDTQYF
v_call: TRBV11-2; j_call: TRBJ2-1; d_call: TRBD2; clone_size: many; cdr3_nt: TGTGCCAGCAGCTTAGTTGCGGGGGGGCGGAATGAGCAGTTCTTC; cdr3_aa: CASSLVAGGRNEQFF